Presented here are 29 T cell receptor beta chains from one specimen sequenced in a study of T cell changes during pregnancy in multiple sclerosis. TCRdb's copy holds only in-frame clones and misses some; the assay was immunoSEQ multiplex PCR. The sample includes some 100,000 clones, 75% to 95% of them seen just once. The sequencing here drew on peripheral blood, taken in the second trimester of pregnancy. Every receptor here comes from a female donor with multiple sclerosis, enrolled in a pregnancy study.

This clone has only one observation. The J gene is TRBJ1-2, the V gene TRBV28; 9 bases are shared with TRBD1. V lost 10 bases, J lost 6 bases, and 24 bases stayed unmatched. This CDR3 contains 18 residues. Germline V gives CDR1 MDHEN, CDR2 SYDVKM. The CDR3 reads CATHTQGTGKSVGNGYTF. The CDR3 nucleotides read TGTGCCACACACACCCAGGGGACAGGGAAGTCGGTCGGAAATGGCTACACCTTC.

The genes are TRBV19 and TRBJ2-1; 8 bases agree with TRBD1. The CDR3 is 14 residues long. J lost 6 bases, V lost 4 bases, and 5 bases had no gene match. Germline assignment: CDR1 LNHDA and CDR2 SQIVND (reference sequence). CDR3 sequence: CASSTGTGRNEQFF. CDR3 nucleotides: TGTGCCAGTAGTACCGGGACAGGCCGCAATGAGCAGTTCTTC.

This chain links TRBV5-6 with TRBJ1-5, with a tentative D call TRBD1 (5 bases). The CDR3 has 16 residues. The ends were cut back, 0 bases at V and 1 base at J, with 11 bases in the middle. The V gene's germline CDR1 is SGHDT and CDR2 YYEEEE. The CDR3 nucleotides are TGTGCCAGCAGCTTGGGGGCGGGGGTGAGCAATCAGCCCCAGCATTTT. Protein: CASSLGAGVSNQPQHF.

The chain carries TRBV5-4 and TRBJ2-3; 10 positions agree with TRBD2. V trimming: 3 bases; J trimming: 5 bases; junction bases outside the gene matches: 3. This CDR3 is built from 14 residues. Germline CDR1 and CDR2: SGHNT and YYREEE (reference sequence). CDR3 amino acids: CASSYGLAEDTQYF. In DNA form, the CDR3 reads TGTGCCAGCAGCTATGGACTAGCGGAAGATACGCAGTATTTT.

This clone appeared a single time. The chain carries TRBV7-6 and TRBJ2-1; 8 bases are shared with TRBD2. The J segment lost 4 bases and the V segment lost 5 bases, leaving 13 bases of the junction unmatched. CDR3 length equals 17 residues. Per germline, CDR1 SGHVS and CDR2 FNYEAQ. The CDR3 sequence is CASSPTPAGGGYNEQFF. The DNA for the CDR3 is TGTGCCAGCAGCCCAACCCCCGCGGGAGGAGGGTACAATGAGCAGTTCTTC.

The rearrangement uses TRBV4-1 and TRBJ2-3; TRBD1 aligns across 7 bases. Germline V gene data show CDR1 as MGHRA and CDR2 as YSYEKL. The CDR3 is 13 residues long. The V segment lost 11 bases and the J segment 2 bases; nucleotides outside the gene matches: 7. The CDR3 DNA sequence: TGCGCCGTCCCGGGACAGCTCACAGATACGCAGTATTTT. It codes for CAVPGQLTDTQYF.

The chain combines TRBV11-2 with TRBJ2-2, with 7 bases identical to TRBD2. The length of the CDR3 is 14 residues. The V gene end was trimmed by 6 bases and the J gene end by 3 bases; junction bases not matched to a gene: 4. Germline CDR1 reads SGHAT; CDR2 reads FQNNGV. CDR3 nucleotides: TGTGCCAGCAGAGTGGGAGGGTACACCGGGGAGCTGTTTTTT. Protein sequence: CASRVGGYTGELFF.

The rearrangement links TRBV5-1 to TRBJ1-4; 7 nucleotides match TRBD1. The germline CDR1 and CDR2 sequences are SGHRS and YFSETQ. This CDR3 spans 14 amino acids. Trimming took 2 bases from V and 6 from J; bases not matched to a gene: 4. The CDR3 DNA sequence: TGCGCCAGCAGCTTTACAGGGGTGGATGAAAAACTGTTTTTT. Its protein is CASSFTGVDEKLFF.

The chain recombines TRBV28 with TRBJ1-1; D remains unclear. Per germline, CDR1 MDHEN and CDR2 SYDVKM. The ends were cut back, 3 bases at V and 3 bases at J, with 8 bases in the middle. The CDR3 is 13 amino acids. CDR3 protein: CASSFRRDTEAFF. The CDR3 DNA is TGTGCCAGCAGTTTTAGGAGGGACACTGAAGCTTTCTTT.

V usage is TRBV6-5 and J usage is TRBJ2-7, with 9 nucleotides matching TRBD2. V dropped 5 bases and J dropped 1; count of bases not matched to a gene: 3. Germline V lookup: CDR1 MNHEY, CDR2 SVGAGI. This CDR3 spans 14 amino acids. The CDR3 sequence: CASSRTSASYEQYF. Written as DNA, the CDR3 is TGTGCCAGCAGTCGGACTAGCGCGTCCTACGAGCAGTACTTC.

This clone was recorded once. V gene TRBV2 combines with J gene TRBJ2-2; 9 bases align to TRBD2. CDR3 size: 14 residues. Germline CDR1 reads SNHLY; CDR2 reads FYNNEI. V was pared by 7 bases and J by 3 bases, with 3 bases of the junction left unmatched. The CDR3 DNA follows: TGTGCCAGCACTAGCGGGACTTACACCGGGGAGCTGTTTTTT. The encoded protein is CASTSGTYTGELFF.

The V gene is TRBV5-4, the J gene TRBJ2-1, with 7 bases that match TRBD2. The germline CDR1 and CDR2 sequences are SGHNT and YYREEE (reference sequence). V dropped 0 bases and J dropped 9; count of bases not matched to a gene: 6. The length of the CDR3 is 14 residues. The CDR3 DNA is TGTGCCAGCAGCTTGGGCAAACTAGCGCGTGAGCAGTTCTTC. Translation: CASSLGKLAREQFF.

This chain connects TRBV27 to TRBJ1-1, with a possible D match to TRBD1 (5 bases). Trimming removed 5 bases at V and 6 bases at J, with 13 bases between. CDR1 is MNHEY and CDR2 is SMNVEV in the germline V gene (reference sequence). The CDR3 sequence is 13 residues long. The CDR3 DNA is TGTGCCAGCAGTCCCGGTATAGGGGCTGAAGCTTTCTTT. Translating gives CASSPGIGAEAFF.

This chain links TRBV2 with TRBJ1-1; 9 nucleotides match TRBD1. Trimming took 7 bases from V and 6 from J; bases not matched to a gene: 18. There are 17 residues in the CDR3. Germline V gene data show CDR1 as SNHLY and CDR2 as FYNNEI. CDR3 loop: CASTKDRGGLMGSEAFF. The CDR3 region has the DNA TGTGCCAGCACCAAGGACAGGGGCGGGCTGATGGGCTCTGAAGCTTTCTTT.

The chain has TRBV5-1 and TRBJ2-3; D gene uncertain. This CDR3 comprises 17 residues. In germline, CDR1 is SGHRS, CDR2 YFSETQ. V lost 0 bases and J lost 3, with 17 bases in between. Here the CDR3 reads CASSLGLAREVTDTQYF. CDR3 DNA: TGCGCCAGCAGCTTGGGGCTGGCACGTGAGGTGACAGATACGCAGTATTTT.

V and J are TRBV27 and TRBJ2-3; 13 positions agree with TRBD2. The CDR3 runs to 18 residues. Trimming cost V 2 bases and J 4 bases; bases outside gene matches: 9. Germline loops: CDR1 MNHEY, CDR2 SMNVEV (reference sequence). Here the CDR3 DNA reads TGTGCCAGCAGTTTACACCCCGGACTAGCGGGAGTCGCAGATACGCAGTATTTT. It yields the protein CASSLHPGLAGVADTQYF.

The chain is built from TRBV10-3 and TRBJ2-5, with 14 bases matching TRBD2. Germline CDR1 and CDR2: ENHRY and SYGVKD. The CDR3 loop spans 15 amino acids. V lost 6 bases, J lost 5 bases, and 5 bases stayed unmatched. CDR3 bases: TGTGCCATCAGAGAGGGACTAGCGGGAGTGGAGACCCAGTACTTC. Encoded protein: CAIREGLAGVETQYF.

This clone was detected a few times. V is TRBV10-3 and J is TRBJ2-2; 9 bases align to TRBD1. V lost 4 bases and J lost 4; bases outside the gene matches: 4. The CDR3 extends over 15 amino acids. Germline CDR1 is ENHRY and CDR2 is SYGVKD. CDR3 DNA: TGTGCCATCAGTGTCGGGACAGGGCCCACCGGGGAGCTGTTTTTT. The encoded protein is CAISVGTGPTGELFF.

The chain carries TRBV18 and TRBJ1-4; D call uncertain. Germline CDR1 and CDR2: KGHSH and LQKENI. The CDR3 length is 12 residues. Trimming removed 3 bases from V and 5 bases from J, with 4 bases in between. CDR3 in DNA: TGTGCCAGCTCACCCCTAAATGAAAAACTGTTTTTT. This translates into CASSPLNEKLFF.

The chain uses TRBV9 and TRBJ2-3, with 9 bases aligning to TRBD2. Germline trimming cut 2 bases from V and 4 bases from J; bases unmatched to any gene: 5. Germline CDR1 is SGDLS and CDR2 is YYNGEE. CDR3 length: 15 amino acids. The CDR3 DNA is TGTGCCAGCAGCGTCTTACTAGCGGGTGCAGATACGCAGTATTTT. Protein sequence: CASSVLLAGADTQYF.

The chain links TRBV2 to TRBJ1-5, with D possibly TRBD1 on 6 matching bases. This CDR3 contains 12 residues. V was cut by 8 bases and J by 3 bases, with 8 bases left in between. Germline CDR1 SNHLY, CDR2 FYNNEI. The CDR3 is CASRDINQPQHF. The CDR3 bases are TGTGCCAGCCGGGACATCAATCAGCCCCAGCATTTT.

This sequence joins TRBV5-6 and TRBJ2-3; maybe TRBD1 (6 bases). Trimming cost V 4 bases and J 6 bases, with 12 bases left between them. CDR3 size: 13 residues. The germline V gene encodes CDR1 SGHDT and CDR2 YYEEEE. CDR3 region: CASSTTGSDTQYF. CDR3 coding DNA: TGTGCCAGCAGCACTACAGGGTCGGATACGCAGTATTTT.

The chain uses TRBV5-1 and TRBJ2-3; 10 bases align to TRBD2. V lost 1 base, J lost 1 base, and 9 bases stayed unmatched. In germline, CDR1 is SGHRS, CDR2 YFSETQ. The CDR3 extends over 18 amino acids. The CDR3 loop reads CASSLTSGMGFGTDTQYF. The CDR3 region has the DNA TGCGCCAGCAGCTTGACTAGCGGGATGGGTTTTGGCACAGATACGCAGTATTTT.

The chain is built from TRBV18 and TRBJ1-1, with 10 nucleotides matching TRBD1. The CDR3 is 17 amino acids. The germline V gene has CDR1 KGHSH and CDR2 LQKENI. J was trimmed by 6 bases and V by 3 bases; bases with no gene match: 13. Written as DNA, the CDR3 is TGTGCCAGCTCACCCTACCGACAGGGGGCATTGAGCGCTGAAGCTTTCTTT. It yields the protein CASSPYRQGALSAEAFF.

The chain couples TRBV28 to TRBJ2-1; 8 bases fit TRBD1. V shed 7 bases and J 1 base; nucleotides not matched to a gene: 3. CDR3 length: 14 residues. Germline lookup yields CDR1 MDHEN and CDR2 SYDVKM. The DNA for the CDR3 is TGTGCCAGCACCAGGACAGGGTCCTACAATGAGCAGTTCTTC. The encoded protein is CASTRTGSYNEQFF.

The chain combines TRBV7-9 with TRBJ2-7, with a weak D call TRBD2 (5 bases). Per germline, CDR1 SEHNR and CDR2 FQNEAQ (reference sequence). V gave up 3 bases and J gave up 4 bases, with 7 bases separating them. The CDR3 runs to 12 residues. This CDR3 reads CASSFEGYEQYF. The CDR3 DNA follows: TGTGCCAGCAGCTTCGAGGGATACGAGCAGTACTTC.

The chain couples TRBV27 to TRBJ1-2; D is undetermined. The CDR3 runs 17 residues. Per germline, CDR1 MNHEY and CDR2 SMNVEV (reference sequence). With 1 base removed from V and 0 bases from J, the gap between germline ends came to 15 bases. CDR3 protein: CASSLLPRAGANYGYTF. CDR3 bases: TGTGCCAGCAGTTTATTGCCCCGGGCGGGAGCTAACTATGGCTACACCTTC.

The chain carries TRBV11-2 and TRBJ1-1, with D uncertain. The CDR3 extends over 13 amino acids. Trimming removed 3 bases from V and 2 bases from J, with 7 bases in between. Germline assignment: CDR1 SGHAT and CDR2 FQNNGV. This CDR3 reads CASSLELNTEAFF. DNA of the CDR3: TGTGCCAGCAGCTTGGAGCTCAACACTGAAGCTTTCTTT.

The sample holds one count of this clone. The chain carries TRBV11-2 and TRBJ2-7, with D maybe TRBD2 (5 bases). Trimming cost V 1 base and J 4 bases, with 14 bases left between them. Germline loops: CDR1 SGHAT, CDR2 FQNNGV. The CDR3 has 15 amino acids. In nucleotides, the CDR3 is TGTGCCAGCAGCTTAGGGCCGAGGGAATTATACGAGCAGTACTTC. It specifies CASSLGPRELYEQYF.